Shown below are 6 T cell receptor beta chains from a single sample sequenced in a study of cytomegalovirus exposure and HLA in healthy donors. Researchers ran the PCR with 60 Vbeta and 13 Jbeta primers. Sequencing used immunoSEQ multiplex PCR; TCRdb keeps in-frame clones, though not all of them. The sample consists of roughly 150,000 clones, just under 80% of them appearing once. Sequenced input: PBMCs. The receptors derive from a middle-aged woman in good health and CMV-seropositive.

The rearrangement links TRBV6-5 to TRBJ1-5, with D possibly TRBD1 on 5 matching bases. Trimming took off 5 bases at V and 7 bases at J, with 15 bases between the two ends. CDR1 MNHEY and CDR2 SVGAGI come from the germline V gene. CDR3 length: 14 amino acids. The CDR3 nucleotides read TGTGCCAGCAGTATGCGGGGGGTTGGACAGCCCCAGCATTTT. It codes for CASSMRGVGQPQHF.

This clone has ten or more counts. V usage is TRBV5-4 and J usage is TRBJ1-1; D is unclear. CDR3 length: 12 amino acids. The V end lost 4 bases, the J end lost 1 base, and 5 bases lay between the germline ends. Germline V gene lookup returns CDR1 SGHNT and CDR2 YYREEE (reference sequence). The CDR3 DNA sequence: TGTGCCAGCAGCCCCAGGAACACTGAAGCTTTCTTT. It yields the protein CASSPRNTEAFF.

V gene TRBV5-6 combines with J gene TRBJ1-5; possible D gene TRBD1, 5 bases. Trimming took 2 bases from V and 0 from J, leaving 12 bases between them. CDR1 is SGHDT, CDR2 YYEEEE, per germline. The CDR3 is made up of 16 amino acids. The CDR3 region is CASSFNGGGSNQPQHF. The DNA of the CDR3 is TGTGCCAGCAGCTTTAATGGGGGAGGTAGCAATCAGCCCCAGCATTTT.

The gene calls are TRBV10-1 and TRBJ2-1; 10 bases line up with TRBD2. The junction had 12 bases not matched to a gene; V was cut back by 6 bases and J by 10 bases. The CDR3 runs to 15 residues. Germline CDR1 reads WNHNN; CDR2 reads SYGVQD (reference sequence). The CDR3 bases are TGCGCCAGCAGCCCCCTCAGCGGGGGGGCAGGAGAGCAGTTCTTC. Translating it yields CASSPLSGGAGEQFF.

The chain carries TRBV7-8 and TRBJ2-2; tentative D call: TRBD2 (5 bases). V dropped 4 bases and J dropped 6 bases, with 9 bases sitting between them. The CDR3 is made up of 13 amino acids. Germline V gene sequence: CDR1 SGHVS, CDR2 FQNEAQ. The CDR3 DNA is TGTGCCAGCAGCTGGACTCCCGCCGGGGAGCTGTTTTTT. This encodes CASSWTPAGELFF.

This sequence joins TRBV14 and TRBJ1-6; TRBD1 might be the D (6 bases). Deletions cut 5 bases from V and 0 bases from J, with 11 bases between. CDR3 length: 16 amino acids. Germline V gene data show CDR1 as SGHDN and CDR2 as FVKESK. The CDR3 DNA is TGTGCCAGCAGCTCACAGGGATTCTCCTATAATTCACCCCTCCACTTT. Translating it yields CASSSQGFSYNSPLHF.